This T cell receptor beta chain came from a study of T cell repertoires in cytomegalovirus infection. Study-wide background: CMV epitopes, recently identified HLA-C-restricted and well-studied HLA-B-restricted, were used. CMV infection and matching HLA type were both indicated by public TCR beta signatures. General study findings and limits: Individuals carrying CMV plus the relevant HLA were identified by cumulative frequency of public TCR beta families. HLA-C-restricted TCR beta clonotypes specific for CMV led the ex vivo response.

This clonotype was seen a few times. Its antigen is unknown. Trimming removed 4 bases at V and 9 bases at J, with 7 bases between. Germline CDR1 and CDR2: SGHTA and FQGTGA. The CDR3 length is 11 residues. TCRdb called the reads again in MiXCR, with one record for every CDR3 protein. The sample contains approximately 340,000 distinct CDR3 sequences, just under 30% of which appear only once. The sample in question was cultured PBMCs, obtained from culture after CMV antigen stimulation. The rearrangement joins TRBV7-3 to TRBJ2-1, with D unclear. The origin of this receptor is a human donor in good health (CMV status not recorded). Some clones in this sample may be carry-over from other donors' samples. The CDR3 DNA reads as TGTGCCAGCAGCTCAGACACTGAGCAGTTCTTC. Translating it yields CASSSDTEQFF. Full variable domain (remainder filled in from reference TRBV7-3 and TRBJ2-1): GAGVSQTPSNKVTEKGKYVELRCDPISGHTALYWYRQSLGQGPEFLIYFQGTGAADDSGLPNDRFFAVRPEGSVSTLKIQRTERGDSAVYLCASSSDTEQFFGPGTRLTVL.